This T cell receptor (beta chain) stems from a study of regulatory T cells in long-lasting Graves disease. The CDR3 is 15 residues long. Germline lookup yields CDR1 MNHEY and CDR2 SVGEGT. Trimming left V 5 bases short and J 5 bases short, with 17 bases between. This clonotype appeared many times. This sample's time point: newly diagnosed GD, antithyroid drugs for less than 3 months. The TCR library was prepared using RNA isolated from PBMCs. Building the TCR beta libraries relied on iRepertoire HTBI primers, and CDR3 regions underwent Arm-PCR. From the multiplex PCR reads, TCRdb called clonotypes with MiXCR, one entry per CDR3 protein. Among 400,000 to 500,000 distinct CDR3 sequences listed, 15% were seen once. These data are also associated with another study on T cells in Graves' hyperthyroidism and ophthalmopathy.

The TCR comes from a woman aged 40 to 50 with Graves disease. The material sequenced was peripheral blood mononuclear cells (PBMCs), taken at new diagnosis, from a patient treated with antithyroid drugs. The rearrangement joins TRBV6-2 or TRBV6-3 to TRBJ2-3; D might be TRBD2 (6 bases). This CDR3 reads CASSEGLAELDTQYF. CDR3 in DNA: TGTGCCAGCAGTGAGGGGTTAGCGGAGTTAGATACGCAGTATTTT.